The rows below give T cell receptor beta chains drawn from one sample of a study of EBV T-cell therapy then PD-1 blockade in nasopharyngeal carcinoma. Their antigen targets remain unknown. Sequenced by immunoSEQ multiplex PCR; TCRdb stores in-frame clones only, minus some. Of some 17,000 clones listed, approximately 88% were seen once; the top ten hold approximately 28%. The source was CD8+ T cells from blood, collected at day 0 from a patient whose treatment included autologous EBV-specific T cells and nivolumab. The receptors come from a man between 35 and 55 years old with nasopharyngeal carcinoma. The CDR3 runs from the conserved cysteine through the conserved F or W. The D gene is left open where the match is weak. Not every row has a clone size; where given, it reads once, few, many or a size class.

>few|.|13|TRBJ1-5|TRBV7-8
CASSFGGDQPQHF
TGTGCCAGCAGCTTTGGGGGGGATCAGCCCCAGCATTTT
>.|.|14|TRBJ2-3|TRBV6-4
CASSDGDSTDTQYF
TGTGCCAGCAGTGACGGGGATAGCACAGATACGCAGTATTTT
>.|TRBD2|15|TRBJ2-5|TRBV6-5
CASSYSSGGVETQYF
TGTGCCAGCAGTTATTCTAGCGGGGGGGTGGAGACCCAGTACTTC
>.|TRBD2|12|TRBJ2-7|TRBV25-1
CASSWEGQEQYF
TGTGCCAGCAGCTGGGAGGGTCAAGAGCAGTACTTC
>medium-sized|.|15|TRBJ1-2|TRBV4-1
CASSQQGLPNYGYTF
TGCGCCAGCAGCCAGCAGGGGCTACCTAACTATGGCTACACCTTC
>.|.|13|TRBJ2-7|TRBV9
CASSGQDASEQYF
TGTGCCAGCAGCGGACAGGACGCCTCCGAGCAGTACTTC
>.|TRBD2|16|TRBJ2-2|TRBV7-9
CASSSLTREGTGELFF
TGTGCCAGCAGCTCCCTGACGAGGGAGGGCACCGGGGAGCTGTTTTTT
>.|.|13|TRBJ1-6|TRBV27
CASRMGKNSPLHF
TGTGCCAGCAGGATGGGGAAAAATTCACCCCTCCACTTT
>.|.|15|TRBJ1-1|TRBV6-5
CASSYLRRGNTEAFF
TGTGCCAGCAGTTACCTTCGCCGAGGGAACACTGAAGCTTTCTTT
>few|.|15|TRBJ1-6|TRBV4-3
CASSQEETNNSPLHF
TGCGCCAGCAGCCAAGAGGAGACTAACAATTCACCCCTCCACTTT
>few|.|15|TRBJ1-6|TRBV5-3
CARSSPGRYNSPLHF
TGTGCCAGAAGCTCCCCGGGACGGTATAATTCACCCCTCCACTTT
>.|.|13|TRBJ2-2|TRBV12-3/TRBV12-4
CAILGFNTGELFF
TGTGCCATCCTAGGATTCAACACCGGGGAGCTGTTTTTT
>.|.|10|TRBJ1-2|TRBV10-3
CATSNYGYTF
TGTGCCACCTCAAACTATGGCTACACCTTC
>.|.|13|TRBJ2-3|TRBV7-9
CASSLDGPDTQYF
TGTGCCAGCAGCTTAGACGGCCCAGATACGCAGTATTTT
>.|TRBD1|16|TRBJ1-5|TRBV5-6
CASSLGAGGGNQPQHF
TGTGCCAGCAGCTTGGGGGCAGGGGGAGGGAATCAGCCCCAGCATTTT
>.|TRBD1|14|TRBJ2-7|TRBV6-2/TRBV6-3
CASSYTRQGYEQYF
TGTGCCAGCAGTTACACACGACAGGGCTACGAGCAGTACTTC
>few|.|12|TRBJ2-7|TRBV5-6
CASSLRPYEQYF
TGTGCCAGCAGCTTGAGGCCCTACGAGCAGTACTTC
>.|TRBD2|15|TRBJ2-1|TRBV6-1
CASSEEVAGDNEQFF
TGTGCCAGCAGTGAAGAAGTAGCGGGGGACAATGAGCAGTTCTTC
>few|.|14|TRBJ1-2|TRBV7-9
CASQPGGDRNGYTF
TGTGCCAGCCAACCCGGGGGGGATCGGAATGGCTACACCTTC
>few|.|13|TRBJ1-1|TRBV6-2/TRBV6-3
CASSYSENTEAFF
TGTGCCAGCAGTTATTCCGAGAACACTGAAGCTTTCTTT
>.|.|12|TRBJ1-5|TRBV7-9
CASSSTRGPQHF
TGTGCCAGCAGCTCCACTCGGGGGCCCCAGCATTTT
>.|.|15|TRBJ1-4|TRBV9
CASSVVGAGNEKLFF
TGTGCCAGCAGCGTAGTGGGGGCCGGTAATGAAAAACTGTTTTTT
>once|.|18|TRBJ2-4|TRBV3-1/TRBV3-2
CASSQDDLRDLGKNIQYF
TGTGCCAGCAGCCAAGACGATCTGCGTGATCTCGGCAAAAACATTCAGTACTTC
>.|TRBD1|17|TRBJ2-2|TRBV2
CASSEVGTGVNTGELFF
TGTGCCAGCAGTGAAGTGGGGACAGGGGTTAACACCGGGGAGCTGTTTTTT
>.|.|14|TRBJ2-1|TRBV21-1
CASSKEDCGNEQFF
TGTGCCAGCAGCAAAGAGGACTGTGGCAATGAGCAGTTCTTC
>.|.|15|TRBJ2-7|TRBV9
CASSVEGAGEGEQYF
TGTGCCAGCAGCGTAGAAGGGGCAGGAGAGGGCGAGCAGTACTTC
>.|.|14|TRBJ2-3|TRBV9
CASSVGGLTDTQYF
TGTGCCAGCAGCGTTGGGGGCCTCACAGATACGCAGTATTTT
>.|.|18|TRBJ1-6|TRBV3-1/TRBV3-2
CASSQSVGAGAYDSPLHF
TGTGCCAGCAGCCAATCAGTAGGAGCAGGGGCGTACGATTCACCCCTCCACTTT
>.|.|14|TRBJ1-6|TRBV6-2/TRBV6-3
CASSPPPGGSPLHF
TGTGCCAGCAGTCCCCCGCCCGGGGGTTCACCCCTCCACTTT
>.|TRBD1|15|TRBJ2-3|TRBV9
CASSWTGGETDTQYF
TGTGCCAGCAGCTGGACAGGGGGCGAGACAGATACGCAGTATTTT
>.|.|13|TRBJ2-1|TRBV13
CASSLWRPNEQFF
TGTGCCAGCAGCTTATGGCGGCCCAATGAGCAGTTCTTC
>.|.|14|TRBJ1-5|TRBV5-1
CASSLSAGDQPQHF
TGCGCCAGCAGCTTGTCGGCAGGGGATCAGCCCCAGCATTTT
>.|TRBD2|19|TRBJ2-1|TRBV4-1
CASSQDSLWSGGLYNEQFF
TGCGCCAGCAGCCAAGACAGCCTCTGGAGCGGGGGCCTTTACAATGAGCAGTTCTTC
>.|.|12|TRBJ1-3|TRBV9
CASADSGNTIYF
TGTGCCAGTGCGGACTCTGGAAACACCATATATTTT
>.|TRBD2|17|TRBJ2-3|TRBV4-3
CASSQEVAGVPTDTQYF
TGCGCCAGCAGCCAAGAGGTAGCGGGGGTCCCCACAGATACGCAGTATTTT
>.|.|15|TRBJ1-5|TRBV9
CASSAEGGRNQPQHF
TGTGCCAGCAGCGCAGAGGGTGGTCGGAATCAGCCCCAGCATTTT
>.|.|15|TRBJ2-1|TRBV5-4
CASSLVLQGYNEQFF
TGTGCCAGCAGCTTGGTATTACAGGGCTACAATGAGCAGTTCTTC
>.|.|13|TRBJ2-3|TRBV28
CASSHGPTDTQYF
TGTGCCAGCAGTCACGGACCGACAGATACGCAGTATTTT
>.|.|16|TRBJ2-4|TRBV10-3
CASAQGTLGLSDIQYF
TGTGCTTCGGCACAGGGAACGCTGGGGCTAAGCGACATTCAGTACTTC
>.|TRBD2|13|TRBJ2-5|TRBV6-5
CASRYSGEETQYF
TGTGCCAGCAGGTATAGCGGGGAAGAGACCCAGTACTTC
>few|.|13|TRBJ2-7|TRBV6-2/TRBV6-3
CASSYSTRREQYF
TGTGCCAGCAGTTACTCGACAAGGCGCGAGCAGTACTTC
>.|TRBD2|15|TRBJ2-1|TRBV6-4
CASSYLAGEVNEQFF
TGTGCCAGCAGTTATCTAGCGGGGGAGGTGAATGAGCAGTTCTTC
>.|.|14|TRBJ2-7|TRBV5-6
CASSPESRSYEQYF
TGTGCCAGCAGCCCTGAATCACGCTCCTACGAGCAGTACTTC
>.|.|19|TRBJ1-2|TRBV28
CASRPESGAHSPLNYGYTF
TGTGCCAGCAGACCAGAGTCAGGGGCCCATTCTCCTTTAAACTATGGCTACACCTTC
>.|.|14|TRBJ1-1|TRBV7-9
CASSPQWRNTEAFF
TGTGCCAGCAGCCCCCAGTGGCGAAACACTGAAGCTTTCTTT
>.|.|16|TRBJ2-7|TRBV6-2/TRBV6-3
CASSYSSLPTSYEQYF
TGTGCCAGCAGTTACTCGTCGCTCCCAACATCCTACGAGCAGTACTTC
>once|.|14|TRBJ1-2|TRBV7-8
CASTPEPQDGGYTF
TGTGCCAGCACCCCGGAGCCACAGGACGGTGGCTACACCTTC
>.|TRBD1|14|TRBJ1-1|TRBV2
CASSGGTANTEAFF
TGTGCCAGCAGTGGAGGGACAGCCAACACTGAAGCTTTCTTT
>.|.|14|TRBJ1-5|TRBV6-5
CASSNDRLHQPQHF
TGTGCCAGCAGTAACGACAGACTTCATCAGCCCCAGCATTTT